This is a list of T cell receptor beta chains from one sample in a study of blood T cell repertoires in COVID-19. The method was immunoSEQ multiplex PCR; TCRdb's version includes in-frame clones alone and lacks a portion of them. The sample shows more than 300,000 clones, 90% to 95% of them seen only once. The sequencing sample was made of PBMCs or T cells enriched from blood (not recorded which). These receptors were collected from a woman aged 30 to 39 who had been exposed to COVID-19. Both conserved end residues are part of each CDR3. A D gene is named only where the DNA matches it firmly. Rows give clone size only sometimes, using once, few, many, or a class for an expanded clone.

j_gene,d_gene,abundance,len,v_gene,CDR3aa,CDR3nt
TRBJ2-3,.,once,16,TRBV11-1,CASSQGTFTSTDTQYF,TGTGCCAGCAGCCAGGGGACGTTTACTAGCACAGATACGCAGTATTTT
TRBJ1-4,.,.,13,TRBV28,CASSSGLNEKLFF,TGTGCCAGCAGTTCCGGGTTGAATGAAAAACTGTTTTTT
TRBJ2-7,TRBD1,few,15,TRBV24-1,CATSEPTGTGAEQYF,TGTGCCACCAGTGAACCTACCGGGACAGGGGCCGAGCAGTACTTC
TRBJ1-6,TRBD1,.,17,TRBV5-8,CASSRTGGAVVFSPLHF,TGTGCCAGCAGCCGGACAGGGGGCGCGGTGGTTTTTTCACCCCTCCACTTT
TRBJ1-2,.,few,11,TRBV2,CASSMVDGYTF,TGTGCCAGTTCAATGGTAGATGGCTACACCTTC
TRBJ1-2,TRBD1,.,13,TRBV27,CASRAGTVHGYTF,TGTGCCAGCAGAGCCGGGACAGTACATGGCTACACCTTC
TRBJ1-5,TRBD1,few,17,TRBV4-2,CASSHLPGQEINQPQHF,TGTGCCAGCAGCCATCTACCGGGACAGGAAATCAATCAGCCCCAGCATTTT
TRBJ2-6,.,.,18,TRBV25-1,CASSAGGFLSDGANVLTF,TGTGCCAGCAGTGCCGGGGGTTTCCTTTCAGACGGGGCCAACGTCCTGACTTTC
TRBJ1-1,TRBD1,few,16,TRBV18,CASSPPNQGATLEAFF,TGTGCCAGCTCACCACCAAATCAGGGGGCGACACTGGAAGCTTTCTTT
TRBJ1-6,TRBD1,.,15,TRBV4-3,CASSQYLGQDSPLHF,TGCGCCAGCAGCCAATACCTAGGACAGGATTCACCCCTCCACTTT